This entry describes one T cell receptor beta chain. The entry originates in a study of T cell changes during pregnancy in multiple sclerosis. The CDR3 runs 17 residues. Germline V gene sequence: CDR1 SGHTS, CDR2 YDEGEE. Trimming pared 4 bases from V and 0 bases from J, leaving 17 bases between. Profiling relied on immunoSEQ multiplex PCR, and the TCRdb table lists in-frame clones only, not all of them. The table lists 90,000 to 130,000 clones, roughly nine tenths of them singletons. The chain joins TRBV5-8 to TRBJ2-4; tentative D call: TRBD2 (5 bases). Source: peripheral blood, taken in the third trimester of pregnancy. The clonotype comes from a female donor with multiple sclerosis, enrolled in a pregnancy study. The CDR3 DNA reads as TGTGCCAGCAGCCCCAACGGAGGCAGTCTAGCCAAAAACATTCAGTACTTC. This encodes CASSPNGGSLAKNIQYF.